The TCR beta chain under discussion was sequenced for a study of cytomegalovirus exposure and HLA in healthy donors. Regarding the study as a whole: Later, an analysis found that common viral pathogens appeared to be linked with several of the most significant clusters. Immune exposure data for these donors was limited to CMV serostatus. Per a later analysis, 15,000 to 20,000 TCR beta sequences showed association with HLA alleles at 0.05 false discovery rate. Based on reports, TCR beta sequences accurately predicted HLA-A and HLA-B alleles for most subjects.

Researchers ran the PCR with 60 Vbeta and 13 Jbeta primers. The table came from immunoSEQ multiplex PCR; TCRdb's copy has only in-frame clones and leaves some out. The sample lists about 90,000 clones, 70% to 85% occurring once. With V trimmed by 8 bases and J by 2 bases, 10 bases remained unmatched. The length of the CDR3 is 15 residues. Looked up from germline, CDR1 is MGHDK and CDR2 is SYGVNS. Comment on this clone: Antigen unknown.

The sample taken for sequencing was PBMCs. The TCR originated in a man in his thirties or forties in good health and CMV-seropositive. The chain carries TRBV25-1 and TRBJ2-3; 7 bases map to TRBD2. The CDR3 coding sequence is TGTGCCAGCGTAGCTGCTAGCGGAGTCACAGATACGCAGTATTTT. It codes for CASVAASGVTDTQYF.